This T cell receptor beta chain originates from a study of T cells after yellow fever vaccination. TCRdb recomputed calls from the 5' RACE reads with MiXCR, one row per CDR3 protein. The sample consists of a few hundred thousand distinct CDR3 sequences, around 7% of them appearing once. The germline CDR1 and CDR2 sequences are MNHNS and SASEGT. There are 14 residues in the CDR3. Trimming removed 6 bases at V and 0 bases at J, with 9 bases between. This clonotype was seen at least ten times. Its antigen is undetermined. Overall study results and limits: Only a minor proportion of clonotypes was detected across both CD4 and CD8 compartments. Any FACS-sorted repertoire could hold abundant clonotypes that contaminate it from the bulk population.

The TCR sequence derives from a young man who received the YFV17D yellow fever vaccine. Specimen: PBMCs, collected about 49 days after the first yellow fever vaccination. This chain connects TRBV6-1 to TRBJ2-1; TRBD1 or TRBD2 may be the D gene (5 bases each). The CDR3 nucleotides are TGTGCCAGCAGCCGGGGCGGCTCCTACAATGAGCAGTTCTTC. Translating it yields CASSRGGSYNEQFF.